This T cell receptor (beta chain) was documented in a study of T cell changes during pregnancy in multiple sclerosis. TCRdb's copy holds only in-frame clones and misses some; the assay was immunoSEQ multiplex PCR. The sample shows about 36,000 clones, around 89% of them seen only once. CDR3 length: 19 residues. With 6 bases clipped from V and 0 bases from J, the junction kept 17 bases outside the gene matches. Germline assignment: CDR1 SEHNR and CDR2 FQNEAQ (reference sequence). The origin of this receptor is a female donor with multiple sclerosis, enrolled in a pregnancy study. This rearrangement joins TRBV7-9 to TRBJ2-1; 7 positions agree with TRBD1. The source material was CD4+ T cells from peripheral blood mononuclear cells, sampled in the first trimester of pregnancy. For the CDR3, the DNA is TGTGCCAGCAGGGGACAGACTAACCCCCGACCAATCTCCTACAATGAGCAGTTCTTC. It encodes CASRGQTNPRPISYNEQFF.